These 5 T cell receptor beta chains share one sample of origin, sequenced in a study of cytomegalovirus exposure and HLA in healthy donors. PCR primers comprised 60 Vbeta and 13 Jbeta primers. The assay was immunoSEQ multiplex PCR, and TCRdb's table has in-frame clones only and misses some. The data contain roughly 280,000 clones, under 80% of them singletons. Sequencing input: PBMCs. These receptors were collected from a female donor in good health and CMV-seronegative.

The rearrangement joins TRBV2 to TRBJ2-5; no clear D. The J call could be wrong; TRBJ2-7 is a better fit for the DNA end. This CDR3 is 14 amino acids long. Germline CDR1 SNHLY, CDR2 FYNNEI. This CDR3 is CASSEVPSSYEQYF. The CDR3 DNA is TGTGCCAGCAGTGAAGTCCCTAGCTCCTACGAGCAGTACTTC.

The genes are TRBV5-4 and TRBJ2-2; TRBD2 aligns across 8 bases. Looked up from germline, CDR1 is SGHNT and CDR2 is YYREEE (reference sequence). The CDR3 is 15 amino acids. After removal of 0 bases from V and 5 bases from J, the junction contained 3 bases not matched to a gene. This chain's CDR3 is CASSLGLARTGELFF. For the CDR3, the DNA is TGTGCCAGCAGCTTGGGACTAGCGCGAACCGGGGAGCTGTTTTTT.

The chain joins TRBV5-4 to TRBJ1-2, with TRBD1 as a possible D gene (5 bases). V was shortened by 0 bases and J by 5 bases, with 8 bases between the two germline ends. Germline CDR1 is SGHNT and CDR2 is YYREEE (reference sequence). This CDR3 is 13 amino acids long. The CDR3 spells CASSLAGEYGYTF. Here the CDR3 DNA reads TGTGCCAGCAGCTTGGCGGGGGAATATGGCTACACCTTC.

The chain joins TRBV28 to TRBJ1-3, with no clear D. The CDR3 totals 13 residues. Germline V gives CDR1 MDHEN, CDR2 SYDVKM. Trimming took off 3 bases at V and 2 bases at J, with 5 bases between the two ends. The CDR3 nucleotides read TGTGCCAGCAGTTTTGCAGCTGGAAACACCATATATTTT. Encoded protein: CASSFAAGNTIYF.

V is TRBV5-1 and J is TRBJ2-7; 7 bases fit TRBD2. The V gene end was trimmed by 4 bases and the J gene end by 2 bases; junction bases not matched to a gene: 15. This CDR3 is 17 amino acids long. Germline V gives CDR1 SGHRS, CDR2 YFSETQ. The CDR3 loop reads CASSGQGRLASPYEQYF. The CDR3 coding sequence is TGCGCCAGCAGCGGTCAGGGCCGACTAGCATCCCCCTACGAGCAGTACTTC.